The T cell receptor beta chain under discussion was sequenced for a study of blood T cell repertoires in COVID-19. Study context: Specimens from acute and convalescent COVID-19 originated in the United States, Italy and Spain. T cells, B-cell-depleted T cells, or PBMCs provided the cDNA or gDNA that served as material.

TCRdb's copy holds only in-frame clones and misses some; the assay was immunoSEQ multiplex PCR. The sample lists 230,000 or so clones; 84% were seen once. Comments on this clone: The sample carries other DNA sequences with the same CDR3.

The receptor's source is a man in his forties or fifties with active or convalescent COVID-19. The sequencing sample was made of peripheral blood.

The CDR3 coding sequence is TGTGCCAGCAGCCAAGATTACAGACAAGAGACCCAGTACTTC. It is translated as CASSQDYRQETQYF. The chain is built from TRBV3-1 (or the pseudogene TRBV3-2) and TRBJ2-5; no definite D call. The CDR3 covers 14 residues. The V end lost 0 bases, the J end lost 2 bases, and 7 bases lay between the germline ends. Germline V gene data show CDR1 as LGHDT and CDR2 as YNNKEL (reference sequence).